The 27 T cell receptor beta chains listed next were all sequenced from one sample in a study of early T cells in non-severe SARS-CoV-2 infection. TCRdb analysed the 5' RACE reads with MiXCR anew, one entry per CDR3 protein. Here the sample spans approximately 56,000 distinct CDR3 sequences, approximately 15% being singletons. This sample comprised whole blood, obtained at baseline. Receptors were obtained from an adult who was a healthcare worker with PCR-confirmed SARS-CoV-2 infection or an uninfected control (not recorded which).

This clonotype was seen more than once but under ten times. The chain has TRBV9 and TRBJ2-3; D possibly corresponds to TRBD2 (5 bases). The CDR3 covers 14 residues. CDR1 and CDR2 (germline): SGDLS, YYNGEE. V was clipped by 3 bases and J by 6 bases, with 14 bases between them. The DNA of the CDR3 is TGTGCCAGCAGCGGAGACCCTAGGAGGGATACGCAGTATTTT. Its translation: CASSGDPRRDTQYF.

This clonotype was recorded at least ten times. CDR3 coding DNA: TGCAGCGTCGGTGCTGGGGTAACTGAAGCTTTCTTT. Translation gives CSVGAGVTEAFF. The chain couples TRBV29-1 to TRBJ1-1, with D unresolved. This CDR3 has 12 amino acids. The germline gives CDR1 SQVTM, CDR2 ANQGSEA. The V end lost 6 bases, the J end lost 5 bases, and 13 bases lay between the germline ends.

The CDR3 protein is CASARGNPYNEQFF. In nucleotides, the CDR3 is TGTGCCAGTGCCCGAGGGAACCCCTACAATGAGCAGTTCTTC. The J gene is TRBJ2-1, the V gene TRBV7-6, with D tentatively TRBD2 (5 bases). This CDR3 has 14 residues. Trimming pared 9 bases from V and 2 bases from J, leaving 14 bases between. The germline gives CDR1 SGHVS, CDR2 FNYEAQ.

This chain links TRBV12-3 or TRBV12-4 with TRBJ2-1, with 13 positions matching TRBD2. The CDR3 is made up of 20 amino acids. The V and J ends lost 6 bases and 0 bases, in that order; junction bases with no gene match: 14. The CDR3: CASRAPGLAGPRSSYNEQFF. Here the CDR3 DNA reads TGTGCCAGCAGGGCACCGGGACTAGCGGGACCTAGGAGCTCCTACAATGAGCAGTTCTTC.

The V call is TRBV5-3, the J call TRBJ2-3, with no clear D. TRBV5-3 falls under the ORF class, with uncertain function. The CDR3 length is 11 residues. V dropped 2 bases and J dropped 2 bases, with 0 bases sitting between them. The CDR3: CARSFTDTQYF. In nucleotides, the CDR3 is TGTGCCAGAAGCTTCACAGATACGCAGTATTTT.

V usage is TRBV30 and J usage is TRBJ2-3, with D possibly called TRBD1 or TRBD2 (5 bases each). Germline values: CDR1 GTSNPN, CDR2 SVGIG (reference sequence). The CDR3 totals 14 residues. V lost 4 bases, J lost 1 base, and 12 bases lay in between. The CDR3, as DNA: TGTGCCTGGACTCAGGGACGGGGCACAGATACGCAGTATTTT. It codes for CAWTQGRGTDTQYF.

V and J are TRBV20-1 and TRBJ2-3, with 10 bases that match TRBD1. Unmatched junction bases numbered 8, after V lost 6 bases and J lost 5 bases. Per the germline V gene, CDR1 is DFQATT and CDR2 is SNEGSKA (reference sequence). This CDR3 is built from 14 residues. CDR3 nucleotides: TGCAGTGCCCCGGGACAGGGGTTGGGAGATACGCAGTATTTT. Its protein is CSAPGQGLGDTQYF.

This clonotype was seen at least ten times. This chain connects TRBV11-2 to TRBJ1-5; D is perhaps TRBD1 (5 bases). Germline CDR1 SGHAT, CDR2 FQNNGV. The length of the CDR3 is 17 residues. V lost 6 bases and J 0 bases, leaving 18 bases between the germline ends. CDR3 nucleotides: TGTGCCAGCAGTTTACGGGGAATCAGGGATAGCAATCAGCCCCAGCATTTT. It encodes CASSLRGIRDSNQPQHF.

This clonotype came up a few times. This chain connects TRBV18 to TRBJ1-5, with no clear D. Between the trimmed V and J ends, which lost 5 bases and 0 bases, there was a span of 8 bases. The CDR3 runs 14 residues. The germline V gene encodes CDR1 KGHSH and CDR2 LQKENI. This CDR3 reads CASSAEYSNQPQHF. DNA for the CDR3: TGTGCCAGCTCAGCAGAGTATAGCAATCAGCCCCAGCATTTT.

This clonotype has a count of ten or more. The chain links TRBV28 to TRBJ1-2; tentatively, D is TRBD1 (5 bases). Per the germline V gene, CDR1 is MDHEN and CDR2 is SYDVKM. Trimming shortened V by 6 bases and J by 5 bases, and 13 bases separated the two germline ends. The CDR3 is 13 amino acids. CDR3 sequence reads: CASSLSGQYGYTF. In DNA, the CDR3 is TGTGCCAGCAGCCTTTCGGGGCAGTATGGCTACACCTTC.

This clonotype occurred a few times. The rearrangement joins TRBV14 to TRBJ2-1; D gene ambiguous. Trimming stripped 0 bases from V and 9 bases from J, with 9 bases between. The germline gives CDR1 SGHDN, CDR2 FVKESK. The CDR3 is 13 amino acids. The CDR3 DNA sequence: TGTGCCAGCAGCCAAGACGCACGGGTTGAGCAGTTCTTC. Its protein is CASSQDARVEQFF.

The CDR3 nucleotides read TGCAGCCAGCTGGCGGGGGCCCGGGATGAGCAGTTCTTC. Its protein is CSQLAGARDEQFF. The chain is built from TRBV20-1 and TRBJ2-1, with D possibly being TRBD2 (7 bases). In germline, CDR1 is DFQATT, CDR2 SNEGSKA (reference sequence). This CDR3 spans 13 amino acids.

The chain combines TRBV25-1 with TRBJ2-1; either TRBD1 or TRBD2 may fit D (12 bases each). V was clipped by 9 bases and J by 9 bases, with 33 bases between them. Germline loops: CDR1 MGHDK, CDR2 SYGVNS. The CDR3 sequence is 18 residues long. This CDR3 is CASHPGQGASGRAGEQFF. The CDR3 region has the DNA TGTGCCAGTCATCCGGGACAGGGGGCTAGCGGGAGGGCCGGTGAGCAGTTCTTC.

This clonotype was picked up a small number of times. J is TRBJ2-1 and V is TRBV6-1; D remains unclear. The CDR3 contains 14 residues. V was trimmed by 7 bases and J by 0 bases, leaving 10 bases between them. Germline V gives CDR1 MNHNS, CDR2 SASEGT. CDR3 loop: CASTDISSYNEQFF. Written as DNA, the CDR3 is TGTGCCAGCACCGACATAAGCTCCTACAATGAGCAGTTCTTC.

This clonotype was found a few times. The chain couples TRBV12-3 or TRBV12-4 to TRBJ2-3, with 12 bases identical to TRBD2. Germline trimming cut 5 bases from V and 4 bases from J; bases unmatched to any gene: 1. The CDR3 spans 14 residues. The CDR3 here is CASSTSGGSDTQYF. The CDR3 DNA reads TGTGCCAGCAGTACTAGCGGGGGGTCAGATACGCAGTATTTT.

The chain couples TRBV20-1 to TRBJ2-3, with D possibly matching TRBD2 (5 bases). The CDR3 is 17 residues long. Germline V CDR1 and CDR2: DFQATT, SNEGSKA (reference sequence). Between the trimmed V and J ends, which lost 3 bases and 6 bases, there was a span of 25 bases. This CDR3 is CSASDPGVGSISDTQYF. CDR3 nucleotides: TGCAGTGCTAGCGATCCCGGGGTGGGAAGTATTAGCGATACGCAGTATTTT.

This clonotype has a handful of counts. Here the CDR3 DNA reads TGTGCCAGCAGTGAAGGGAGGGCTGGGGCCAACGTCCTGACTTTC. Translation: CASSEGRAGANVLTF. The gene calls are TRBV6-1 and TRBJ2-6; weak D call: TRBD2 (6 bases). The germline gives CDR1 MNHNS, CDR2 SASEGT. CDR3 length equals 15 residues. Trimming took 1 base from V and 2 from J, leaving 6 bases between them.

There are a few counts of this clonotype. This chain links TRBV7-8 with TRBJ2-3; 7 bases align to TRBD2. Germline trimming cut 10 bases from V and 2 bases from J; bases unmatched to any gene: 12. The CDR3 runs to 15 residues. In germline, CDR1 is SGHVS, CDR2 FQNEAQ. The DNA for the CDR3 is TGTGCCACCGAACCTGCGGGAGTGATCACAGATACGCAGTATTTT. It is translated as CATEPAGVITDTQYF.

The V gene is TRBV20-1, the J gene TRBJ1-4; the D gene is possibly TRBD1 (6 bases). This CDR3 is 14 amino acids long. In germline, CDR1 is DFQATT, CDR2 SNEGSKA (reference sequence). V was shortened by 0 bases and J by 3 bases, with 8 bases between the two germline ends. The CDR3 loop reads CSAREGGPNEKLFF. The CDR3 DNA reads as TGCAGTGCTAGAGAAGGGGGGCCTAATGAAAAACTGTTTTTT.

This clonotype was counted only a few times. The V call is TRBV5-1, the J call TRBJ2-3; TRBD2 matches 8 bases. J lost 3 bases, V lost 2 bases, and 5 bases had no gene match. Germline V CDR1 and CDR2: SGHRS, YFSETQ. The CDR3 runs 15 residues. DNA of the CDR3: TGCGCCAGCAGCTTACCGGGGGGGCCAACAGATACGCAGTATTTT. It translates to CASSLPGGPTDTQYF.

The V and J genes are TRBV4-1 and TRBJ1-1; 8 positions match TRBD1. This CDR3 is built from 15 residues. The germline V gene encodes CDR1 MGHRA and CDR2 YSYEKL. V trimming: 4 bases; J trimming: 5 bases; junction bases outside the gene matches: 9. In nucleotides, the CDR3 is TGCGCCAGCAGCCCCGGACAGGGACGGGGAACTGAAGCTTTCTTT. It yields the protein CASSPGQGRGTEAFF.

V is TRBV6-6 and J is TRBJ1-2, with 7 bases fitting TRBD1. CDR3 size: 15 residues. Germline V CDR1 and CDR2: MNHNY, SVGAGI (reference sequence). V trimming: 7 bases; J trimming: 5 bases; junction bases outside the gene matches: 13. The CDR3 here is CASTSRRGQVYGYTF. The CDR3 nucleotides read TGTGCCAGCACCTCAAGGAGGGGGCAGGTGTATGGCTACACCTTC.

CDR3 nucleotides: TGTGCCAGCAGTGAAGCGCGAGGGTTGGTATATGGCTACACCTTC. Translating it yields CASSEARGLVYGYTF. The chain employs TRBV6-1 and TRBJ1-2; D unclear. The CDR3 has 15 residues. The V end lost 0 bases, the J end lost 5 bases, and 13 bases lay between the germline ends. The germline V gene encodes CDR1 MNHNS and CDR2 SASEGT.

V gene TRBV19 combines with J gene TRBJ1-5; D unclear. The CDR3 covers 13 residues. Germline V gene lookup returns CDR1 LNHDA and CDR2 SQIVND (reference sequence). Trimming shortened V by 10 bases and J by 4 bases, and 14 bases separated the two germline ends. The DNA for the CDR3 is TGTGCCACTTTGGGCAGACTTAATCAGCCCCAGCATTTT. Translation gives CATLGRLNQPQHF.

V and J are TRBV7-3 and TRBJ1-6, with D tentatively TRBD1 (5 bases). Germline V gene lookup returns CDR1 SGHTA and CDR2 FQGTGA. This CDR3 contains 14 residues. V lost 2 bases and J 10 bases, leaving 12 bases between the germline ends. The CDR3 loop reads CASSLGGYSSPLHF. The CDR3 DNA follows: TGTGCCAGCAGCTTAGGGGGATATAGCTCACCCCTCCACTTT.

This clonotype was seen only a few times. V gene TRBV14 combines with J gene TRBJ2-2; no reliable D call. V lost 0 bases and J lost 1, with 6 bases in between. Germline V lookup: CDR1 SGHDN, CDR2 FVKESK. The CDR3 contains 15 residues. CDR3 in amino acids: CASSQELGNTGELFF. The CDR3 region has the DNA TGTGCCAGCAGCCAAGAGCTCGGGAACACCGGGGAGCTGTTTTTT. Full variable domain (rest looked up from reference TRBV14 and TRBJ2-2): EAGVTQFPSHSVIEKGQTVTLRCDPISGHDNLYWYRRVMGKEIKFLLHFVKESKQDESGMPNNRFLAERTGGTYSTLKVQPAELEDSGVYFCASSQELGNTGELFFGEGSRLTVL.

This clonotype has just a few counts. The chain employs TRBV10-3 and TRBJ2-3, with D unresolved. The CDR3 has 13 amino acids. Deletions cut 7 bases from V and 6 bases from J, with 14 bases between. CDR1 and CDR2 (germline): ENHRY, SYGVKD. In DNA form, the CDR3 reads TGTGCCATCATGTCTCAATCGTCGGATACGCAGTATTTT. It is translated as CAIMSQSSDTQYF.